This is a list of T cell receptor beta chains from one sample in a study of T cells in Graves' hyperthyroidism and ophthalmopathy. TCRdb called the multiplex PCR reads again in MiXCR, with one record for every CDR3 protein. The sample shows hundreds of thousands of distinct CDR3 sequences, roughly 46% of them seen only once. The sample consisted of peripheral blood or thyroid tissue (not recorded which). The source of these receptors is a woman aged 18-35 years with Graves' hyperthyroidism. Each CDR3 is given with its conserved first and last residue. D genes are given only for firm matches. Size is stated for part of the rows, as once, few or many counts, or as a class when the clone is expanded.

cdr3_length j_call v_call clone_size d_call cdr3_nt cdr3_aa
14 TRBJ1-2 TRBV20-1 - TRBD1 TGCAGCGGGACGGAGGCAGGGGGCGACTATGGCTACACCTTC CSGTEAGGDYGYTF
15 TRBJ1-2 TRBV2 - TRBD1 TGTGCCAGCAGTTGGGACAGGGAATTCCACGGTGGCTACACCTTC CASSWDREFHGGYTF
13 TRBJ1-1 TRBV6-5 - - TGTGCCAGCATTCGGGACGGGAACACTGAAGCTTTCTTT CASIRDGNTEAFF
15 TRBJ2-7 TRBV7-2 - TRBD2 TGTGCCAGCAGCATCTCAGGACTAGCCTACTACGAGCAGTACTTC CASSISGLAYYEQYF
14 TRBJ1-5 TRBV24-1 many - TGTGCCACCAGTGACTTCAGCGGCAATCAGCCCCAGCATTTT CATSDFSGNQPQHF
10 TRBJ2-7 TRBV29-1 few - TGCAGCGTTCAAAACTACGAGCAGTACTTC CSVQNYEQYF
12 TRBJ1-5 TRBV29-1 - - TGCAGCTTCGGACATAGCAATCAGCCCCAGCATTTT CSFGHSNQPQHF
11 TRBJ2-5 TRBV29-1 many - TGCAGCGTTCAGGGGGGTGAGACCCAGTACTTC CSVQGGETQYF
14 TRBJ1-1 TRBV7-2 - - TGTGCCAGCGGTAAAGACGGAAGGGACACTGAAGCTTTCTTT CASGKDGRDTEAFF
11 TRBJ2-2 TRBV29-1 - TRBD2 TGCGGGGGGGGGAACACCGGGGAGCTGTTTTTT CGGGNTGELFF
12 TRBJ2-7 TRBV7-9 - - TGTGCCCTAGTAAGCCAGGGTGACGAGCAGTACTTC CALVSQGDEQYF
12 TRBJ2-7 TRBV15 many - TGTGCCACCAGCATAACGGACTACGAGCAGTACTTC CATSITDYEQYF
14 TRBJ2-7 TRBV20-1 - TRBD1 TGCAGTGCTAGAGATTCGGGACAGGTCTACGAGCAGTACTTC CSARDSGQVYEQYF
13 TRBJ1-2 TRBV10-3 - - TGTGCCATCAGTGAGTCAACGTACTCTGGAAACACCTTC CAISESTYSGNTF
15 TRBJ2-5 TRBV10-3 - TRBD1 TGTGCCAGCGGTGAAGTCGACAGGGGACCCGAGACCCAGTACTTC CASGEVDRGPETQYF
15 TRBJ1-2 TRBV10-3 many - TGTGCCATCAGTGAGTCGACGGCACCTAACTATGGCTACACCTTC CAISESTAPNYGYTF
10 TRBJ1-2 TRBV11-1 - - TGTGCCTGGATAAAGGGAGAAATCGCCTTC CAWIKGEIAF
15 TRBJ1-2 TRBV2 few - TGTGCCAGCAGTGAAGGAGAGGGGAGTTGGTATGGCTACACCTTC CASSEGEGSWYGYTF
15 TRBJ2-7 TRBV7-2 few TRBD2 TGTGCCAGCAGCCCTATGAGCGGGAGAAGGTACGAGCAGTACTTC CASSPMSGRRYEQYF
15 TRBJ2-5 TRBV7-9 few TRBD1 TGTGCCAGCAGCTCGGGACAGCGAGGTGTGGAGACCCAGTACTTC CASSSGQRGVETQYF
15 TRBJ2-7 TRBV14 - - TGTGCCAGCAGCCAAGATCCAACAGGTGACTACGAGCAGTACTTC CASSQDPTGDYEQYF
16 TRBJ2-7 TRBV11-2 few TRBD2 TGCGCCAGCAGCCAAGGGACTAGCGGGGGGTCCTACGAGCAGTACTTC CASSQGTSGGSYEQYF
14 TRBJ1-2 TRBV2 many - TGTGCCAGCATGGGGACTTCGTATGACTATGGCTACACCTTC CASMGTSYDYGYTF
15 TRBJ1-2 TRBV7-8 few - TGTGCCAGCAGCTTAGATAGGGTTTCTAACTATGGCTACACCTTC CASSLDRVSNYGYTF
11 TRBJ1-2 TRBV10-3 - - TGTGACTCCTGGGGGGGTTATGGCTACACCTTC CDSWGGYGYTF
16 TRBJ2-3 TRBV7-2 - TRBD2 TGTGCCAGCATCTCTAGCGGGAGGGCTGGCACAGATACGCAGTATTTT CASISSGRAGTDTQYF
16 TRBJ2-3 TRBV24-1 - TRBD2 TGTGCCACCAGTGATTTGGCGGGAGGGCCGTCAGATACGCAGTATTTT CATSDLAGGPSDTQYF